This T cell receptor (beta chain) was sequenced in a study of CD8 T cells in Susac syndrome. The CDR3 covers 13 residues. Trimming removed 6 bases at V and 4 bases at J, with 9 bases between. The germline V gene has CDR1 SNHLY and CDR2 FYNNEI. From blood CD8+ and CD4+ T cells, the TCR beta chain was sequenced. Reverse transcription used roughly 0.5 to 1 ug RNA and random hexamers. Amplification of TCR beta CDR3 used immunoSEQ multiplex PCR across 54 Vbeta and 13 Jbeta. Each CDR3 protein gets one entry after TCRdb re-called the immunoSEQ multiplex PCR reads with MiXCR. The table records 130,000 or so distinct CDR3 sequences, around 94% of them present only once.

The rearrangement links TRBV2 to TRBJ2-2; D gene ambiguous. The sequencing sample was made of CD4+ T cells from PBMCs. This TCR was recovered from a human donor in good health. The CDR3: CASRRSPTGELFF. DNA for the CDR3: TGTGCCAGCAGACGGTCCCCCACCGGGGAGCTGTTTTTT.